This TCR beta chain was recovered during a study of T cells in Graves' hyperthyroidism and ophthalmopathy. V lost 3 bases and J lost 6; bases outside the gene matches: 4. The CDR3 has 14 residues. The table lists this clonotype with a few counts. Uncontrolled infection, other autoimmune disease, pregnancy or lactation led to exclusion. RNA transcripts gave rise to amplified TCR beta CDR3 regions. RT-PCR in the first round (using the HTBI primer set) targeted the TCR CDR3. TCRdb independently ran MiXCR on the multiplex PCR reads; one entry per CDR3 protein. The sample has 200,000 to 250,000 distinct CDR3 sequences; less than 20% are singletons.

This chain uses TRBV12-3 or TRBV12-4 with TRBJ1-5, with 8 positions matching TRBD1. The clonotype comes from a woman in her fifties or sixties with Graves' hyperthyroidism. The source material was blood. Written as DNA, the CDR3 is TGTGCCAGCAGTTTGGGTCAGGGGGCTCAGCCCCAGCATTTT. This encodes CASSLGQGAQPQHF.